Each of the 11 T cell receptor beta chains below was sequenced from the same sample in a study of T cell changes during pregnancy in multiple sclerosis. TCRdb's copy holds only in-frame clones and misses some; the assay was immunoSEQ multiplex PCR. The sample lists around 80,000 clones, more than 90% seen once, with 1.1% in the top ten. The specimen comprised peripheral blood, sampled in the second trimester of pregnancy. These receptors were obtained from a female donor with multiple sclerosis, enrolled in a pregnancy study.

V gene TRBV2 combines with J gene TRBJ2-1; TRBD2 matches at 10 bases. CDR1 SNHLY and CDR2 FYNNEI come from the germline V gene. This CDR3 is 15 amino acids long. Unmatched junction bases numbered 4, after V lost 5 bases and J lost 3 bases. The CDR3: CASSLPSGSYNEQFF. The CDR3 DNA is TGTGCCAGCAGTCTACCTAGCGGGAGCTACAATGAGCAGTTCTTC.

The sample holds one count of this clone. CDR3 region: CASSYDRAKNIQYF. CDR3 in DNA: TGTGCCAGCAGTTACGATAGAGCCAAAAACATTCAGTACTTC. The J gene is TRBJ2-4, the V gene TRBV6-5; D ambiguous. CDR1 is MNHEY, CDR2 SVGAGI, per germline. This CDR3 is 14 amino acids long. Trimming stripped 2 bases from V and 0 bases from J, with 5 bases between.

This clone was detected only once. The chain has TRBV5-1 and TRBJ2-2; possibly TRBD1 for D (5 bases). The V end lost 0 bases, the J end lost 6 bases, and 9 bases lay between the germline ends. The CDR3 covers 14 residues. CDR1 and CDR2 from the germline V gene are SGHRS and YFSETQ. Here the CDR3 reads CASSLGLGAGELFF. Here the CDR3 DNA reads TGCGCCAGCAGCTTGGGGTTAGGGGCCGGGGAGCTGTTTTTT.

The chain's CDR3 is CASSTTGGRTSQETQYF. CDR3 in DNA: TGTGCCAGCAGTACTACGGGGGGACGAACCTCCCAAGAGACCCAGTACTTC. The V and J genes are TRBV27 and TRBJ2-5, with 7 bases that match TRBD2. The V gene's germline CDR1 is MNHEY and CDR2 SMNVEV (reference sequence). V lost 5 bases, J lost 1 base, and 13 bases stayed unmatched. The CDR3 contains 17 residues.

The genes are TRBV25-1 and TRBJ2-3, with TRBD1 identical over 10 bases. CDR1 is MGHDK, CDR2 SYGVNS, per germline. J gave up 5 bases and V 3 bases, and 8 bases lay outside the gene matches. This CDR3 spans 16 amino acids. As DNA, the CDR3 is TGTGCCAGCAGTGAGACCCGGACAGGGGGAAAAGATACGCAGTATTTT. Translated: CASSETRTGGKDTQYF.

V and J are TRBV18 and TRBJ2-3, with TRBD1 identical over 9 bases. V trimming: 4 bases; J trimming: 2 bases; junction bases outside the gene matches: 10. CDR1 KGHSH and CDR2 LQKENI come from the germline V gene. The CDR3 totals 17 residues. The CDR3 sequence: CASSRTDTGGNTDTQYF. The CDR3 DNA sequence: TGTGCCAGCTCACGCACGGATACAGGGGGCAACACAGATACGCAGTATTTT. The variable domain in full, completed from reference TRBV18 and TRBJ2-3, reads NAGVMQNPRHLVRRRGQEARLRCSPMKGHSHVYWYRQLPEEGLKFMVYLQKENIIDESGMPKERFSAEFPKEGPSILRIQQVVRGDSAAYFCASSRTDTGGNTDTQYFGPGTRLTVL.

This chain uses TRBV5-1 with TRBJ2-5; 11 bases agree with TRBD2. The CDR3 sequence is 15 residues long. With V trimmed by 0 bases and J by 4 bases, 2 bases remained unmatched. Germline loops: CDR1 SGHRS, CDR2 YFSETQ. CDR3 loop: CASSLVSGRGETQYF. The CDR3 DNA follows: TGCGCCAGCAGCTTGGTTAGCGGGAGGGGAGAGACCCAGTACTTC.

The CDR3 DNA reads TGTGCCAGCTCACCACTCGGGTCCCCCTCCACGCAGTATTTT. Protein: CASSPLGSPSTQYF. The chain employs TRBV18 and TRBJ2-3; D unclear. Trimming took off 1 base at V and 9 bases at J, with 14 bases between the two ends. The CDR3 covers 14 residues. From germline, CDR1 is KGHSH and CDR2 LQKENI.

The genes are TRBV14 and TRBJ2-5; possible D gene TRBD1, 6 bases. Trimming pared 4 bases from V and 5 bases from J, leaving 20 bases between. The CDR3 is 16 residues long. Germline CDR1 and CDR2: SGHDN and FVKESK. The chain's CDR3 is CASSPLGGGLRETQYF. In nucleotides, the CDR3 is TGTGCCAGCAGCCCTCTAGGTGGGGGCCTCCGGGAGACCCAGTACTTC. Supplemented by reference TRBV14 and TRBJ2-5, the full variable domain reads EAGVTQFPSHSVIEKGQTVTLRCDPISGHDNLYWYRRVMGKEIKFLLHFVKESKQDESGMPNNRFLAERTGGTYSTLKVQPAELEDSGVYFCASSPLGGGLRETQYFGPGTRLLVL.

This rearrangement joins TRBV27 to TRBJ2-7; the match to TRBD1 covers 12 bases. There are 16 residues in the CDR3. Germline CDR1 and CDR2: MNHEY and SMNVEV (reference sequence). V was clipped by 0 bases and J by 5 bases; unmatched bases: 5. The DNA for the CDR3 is TGTGCCAGCAGTTTATCGTCGCGGGACAGGGGGCACGAGCAGTACTTC. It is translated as CASSLSSRDRGHEQYF.

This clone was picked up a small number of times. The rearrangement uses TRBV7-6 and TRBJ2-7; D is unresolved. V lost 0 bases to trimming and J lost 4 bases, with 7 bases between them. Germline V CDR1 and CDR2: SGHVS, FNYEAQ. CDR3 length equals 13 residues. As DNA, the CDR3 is TGTGCCAGCAGCTTAGCAGAACGGTACGAGCAGTACTTC. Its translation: CASSLAERYEQYF.